This TCR beta chain was profiled in a study of regulatory T cells in long-lasting Graves disease. To make TCR beta libraries, researchers used iRepertoire HTBI primers and Arm-PCR of CDR3 regions. MiXCR, applied by TCRdb to the multiplex PCR reads, yields one record per CDR3 protein. This sample yields roughly 420,000 distinct CDR3 sequences, of which about 15% are seen a single time; 23% belongs to the top ten. This clonotype has a count of ten or more. Trimming stripped 5 bases from V and 4 bases from J, with 14 bases between. Germline-derived CDR1 and CDR2 are MDHEN and SYDVKM. CDR3 length equals 15 residues. Documented time point: newly diagnosed GD, antithyroid drugs for less than 3 months. Extracted PBMC RNA gave rise to the TCR library. This same sample was also taken into another study, of T cells in Graves' hyperthyroidism and ophthalmopathy.

Specimen: peripheral blood mononuclear cells (PBMCs), collected at new diagnosis, from a patient treated with antithyroid drugs. This rearrangement joins TRBV28 to TRBJ2-2; the D gene is possibly TRBD1 (5 bases). The origin of this receptor is a woman between 18 and 29 years old with Graves disease. DNA for the CDR3: TGTGCCAGCAGTACCCAAAGGGGATTCACCGGGGAGCTGTTTTTT. It codes for CASSTQRGFTGELFF.